This paragraph covers one T cell receptor beta chain sequence. This specimen belongs to a study of T cell changes during pregnancy in multiple sclerosis. TCRdb's copy holds only in-frame clones and misses some; the assay was immunoSEQ multiplex PCR. Here the sample spans some 94,000 clones, roughly 90% being singletons. CDR1 is SGHTA, CDR2 FQGNSA, per germline. V lost 4 bases and J lost 4; bases outside the gene matches: 12. The CDR3 loop spans 17 amino acids. The V call is TRBV7-2, the J call TRBJ1-1, with 10 bases matching TRBD1. This specimen consisted of peripheral blood, obtained in the first trimester of pregnancy. The TCR comes from a female donor with multiple sclerosis, enrolled in a pregnancy study. The CDR3 coding sequence is TGTGCCAGCAGCTCCCGCGACAGGGGGCAGGGGGTCACTGAAGCTTTCTTT. Its translation is CASSSRDRGQGVTEAFF. The variable domain in full, completed from reference TRBV7-2 and TRBJ1-1, reads GAGVSQSPSNKVTEKGKDVELRCDPISGHTALYWYRQSLGQGLEFLIYFQGNSAPDKSGLPSDRFSAERTGGSVSTLTIQRTQQEDSAVYLCASSSRDRGQGVTEAFFGQGTRLTVV.